A single TCR beta chain is shown here with its context. One end of the junction fails to match germline, which may point to a read error. How the authors handled the data: The assay estimated nucleated cells by amplifying reference gene primers. The data were produced by immunoSEQ multiplex PCR, yet TCRdb's version contains in-frame clones alone and is incomplete. That table is the source of V, J and clone size, and D and trimming were worked out from the DNA. The sample holds 55,000 to 70,000 clones, more than 85% seen once. The sample comes from a study of blood T cell repertoires in COVID-19. Looking at the study overall: From T cells, B-cell-depleted T cells, or PBMCs came the material, which was cDNA or gDNA.

CDR1 and CDR2 from the germline V gene are SSHAT and FNYEAQ (reference sequence). This CDR3 comprises 15 residues. The rearrangement joins TRBV7-7 to TRBJ2-1; 7 bases are a match to TRBD2. The TCR sequence derives from a man aged 60 to 75 with acute or convalescent COVID-19. Sequenced sample: peripheral blood. The CDR3 region is CASSPAERGHNEQFF. CDR3 nucleotide sequence: TGTGCTAGCAGCCCCGCGGAGCGGGGCCACAATGAGCAGTTCTTC.